This is a list of T cell receptor beta chains from one sample in a study of sequential checkpoint blockade in melanoma. Repertoires were generated with immunoSEQ multiplex PCR, while TCRdb's copy carries only in-frame clones and drops some. The table shows some 5,400 clones, with more than 15% occurring only once. Sequenced here: tumor tissue (inferred from file names), sampled from a patient given nivolumab and ipilimumab in sequence. The source is a human donor with melanoma. The CDR3 runs from the conserved cysteine through the conserved F or W. The D gene is left open where the match is weak. Clone sizes are given selectively: once, few, many, or a class where the clone is expanded.

TRBV6-8	-	14	TRBJ1-1	-	CASKRRPGNTEAFF	TGTGCCAGCAAGAGACGTCCGGGGAACACTGAAGCTTTCTTT
TRBV11-3	many	14	TRBJ1-3	-	CASSFEGGGNTIYF	TGTGCCAGCAGCTTCGAGGGGGGAGGAAACACCATATATTTT
TRBV11-3	medium-sized	14	TRBJ1-5	-	CASSLGLGNQPQHF	TGTGCCAGCAGCTTGGGTCTGGGGAATCAGCCCCAGCATTTT
TRBV14	-	16	TRBJ1-4	-	CASSPYTSTPNEKLFF	TGTGCCAGCAGCCCCTATACCAGTACTCCTAATGAAAAACTGTTTTTT
TRBV6-8	few	15	TRBJ2-2	TRBD1	CASSPRDRDSGELFF	TGTGCCAGCAGTCCCCGGGACAGGGATAGCGGGGAGCTGTTTTTT
TRBV28	-	16	TRBJ2-4	-	CASSLWGLLAKNIQYF	TGTGCCAGCAGTTTATGGGGCCTTCTAGCCAAAAACATTCAGTACTTC
TRBV10-2	-	12	TRBJ2-7	-	CASIGVENEQYF	TGCGCCAGCATAGGTGTTGAGAACGAGCAGTACTTC
TRBV6-8	medium-sized	15	TRBJ1-2	-	CAISNSDRPYDGYTF	TGTGCCATCAGTAACTCGGACAGACCTTATGATGGCTACACCTTC
TRBV9	medium-sized	14	TRBJ2-5	-	CASSVAVGKETQYF	TGTGCCAGCAGCGTAGCCGTCGGAAAAGAGACCCAGTACTTC
TRBV11-3	-	15	TRBJ2-3	-	CASLEAGLSTDTQYF	TGTGCCAGCTTAGAGGCGGGGTTAAGCACAGATACGCAGTATTTT
TRBV6-8	-	15	TRBJ1-2	TRBD1	CASRTTGGARYGYTF	TGTGCCAGCAGGACCACAGGGGGCGCACGGTATGGCTACACCTTC
TRBV5-1	-	15	TRBJ1-1	-	CASSLSGSRNTEAFF	TGCGCCAGCAGCTTGAGCGGGAGCAGGAACACTGAAGCTTTCTTT
TRBV28	-	13	TRBJ1-1	-	CATGRAGASEAFF	TGTGCCACGGGTCGCGCGGGGGCCTCTGAAGCTTTCTTT
TRBV6-8	few	14	TRBJ1-2	-	CASSPWGMGYGYTF	TGTGCCAGCAGCCCTTGGGGGATGGGCTATGGCTACACCTTC
TRBV9	-	15	TRBJ2-3	TRBD1	CASSDQTGGTDTQYF	TGTGCCAGCAGTGACCAGACAGGGGGCACAGATACGCAGTATTTT
TRBV28	few	14	TRBJ1-1	-	CASSFRATHRGAFF	TGTGCCAGCAGTTTTAGGGCGACACACCGTGGGGCTTTCTTT
TRBV6-8	-	15	TRBJ2-1	TRBD2	CASSFLAGANNEQFF	TGTGCCAGCAGTTTTCTAGCGGGGGCGAACAATGAGCAGTTCTTC
TRBV9	many	16	TRBJ2-1	TRBD2	CASSLGRGGGSVEQFF	TGTGCCAGCAGCTTAGGCCGCGGGGGAGGATCGGTTGAGCAGTTCTTC
TRBV6-8	few	14	TRBJ1-5	-	CASKLGSNNQPQHF	TGTGCCAGCAAGTTGGGTTCTAACAATCAGCCCCAGCATTTT
TRBV6-8	-	15	TRBJ2-1	-	CASSYVRGVDNEQFF	TGTGCCAGCAGTTACGTTAGGGGAGTAGACAATGAGCAGTTCTTC
TRBV10-2	-	17	TRBJ2-3	-	CASSEVRSGPSTDTQYF	TGCGCCAGCAGTGAGGTGAGGTCGGGGCCTAGCACAGATACGCAGTATTTT
TRBV4-1	few	14	TRBJ1-2	-	CASSQDRTEGSYTF	TGCGCCAGCAGCCAAGATAGGACAGAGGGCTCCTACACCTTC